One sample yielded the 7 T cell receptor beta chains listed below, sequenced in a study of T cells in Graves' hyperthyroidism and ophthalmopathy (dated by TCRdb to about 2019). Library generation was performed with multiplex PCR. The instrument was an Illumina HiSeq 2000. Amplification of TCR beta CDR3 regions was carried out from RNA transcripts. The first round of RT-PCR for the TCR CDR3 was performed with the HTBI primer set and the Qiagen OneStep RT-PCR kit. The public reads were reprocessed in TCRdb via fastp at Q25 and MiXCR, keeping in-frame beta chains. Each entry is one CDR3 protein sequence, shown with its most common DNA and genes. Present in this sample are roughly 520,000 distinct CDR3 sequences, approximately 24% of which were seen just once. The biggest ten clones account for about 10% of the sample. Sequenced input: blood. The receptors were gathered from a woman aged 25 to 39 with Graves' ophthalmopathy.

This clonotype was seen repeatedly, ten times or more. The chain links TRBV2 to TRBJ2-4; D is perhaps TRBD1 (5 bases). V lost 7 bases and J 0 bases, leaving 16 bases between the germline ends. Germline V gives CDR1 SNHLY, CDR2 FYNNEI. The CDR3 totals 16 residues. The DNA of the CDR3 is TGTGCCAGCAATAGGGGCCTGAGTTTAGCCAAAAACATTCAGTACTTC. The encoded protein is CASNRGLSLAKNIQYF.

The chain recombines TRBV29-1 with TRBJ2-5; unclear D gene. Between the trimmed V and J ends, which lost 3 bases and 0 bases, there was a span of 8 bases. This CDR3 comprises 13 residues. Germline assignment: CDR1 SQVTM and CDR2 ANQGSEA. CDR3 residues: CSVETQNQETQYF. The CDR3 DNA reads TGCAGCGTTGAGACACAGAACCAAGAGACCCAGTACTTC.

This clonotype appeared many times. DNA of the CDR3: TGTGCCTGGAGTGTACTTGGGACAGGGAGGCAAGAGCAGTACTTC. It encodes CAWSVLGTGRQEQYF. V usage is TRBV30 and J usage is TRBJ2-7; 9 bases match TRBD1. Trimming cost V 0 bases and J 7 bases; bases outside gene matches: 10. Germline loops: CDR1 GTSNPN, CDR2 SVGIG (reference sequence). The CDR3 covers 15 residues.

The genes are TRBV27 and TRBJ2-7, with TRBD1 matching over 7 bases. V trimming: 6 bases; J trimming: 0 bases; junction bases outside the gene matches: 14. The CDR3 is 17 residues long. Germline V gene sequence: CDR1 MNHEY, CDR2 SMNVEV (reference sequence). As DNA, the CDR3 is TGTGCCAGCAGCCCGTTCGCCCCGGGACAGAGCTCCTACGAGCAGTACTTC. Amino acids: CASSPFAPGQSSYEQYF.

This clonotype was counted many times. The CDR3 loop is CASSITPSGANVLTF. The DNA of the CDR3 is TGTGCCAGCAGTATTACACCGTCTGGGGCCAACGTCCTGACTTTC. The gene calls are TRBV28 and TRBJ2-6; no firm D call. The ends were cut back, 5 bases at V and 1 base at J, with 9 bases in the middle. The CDR3 runs to 15 residues. Germline V gives CDR1 MDHEN, CDR2 SYDVKM. Full variable domain (rest looked up from reference TRBV28 and TRBJ2-6): DVKVTQSSRYLVKRTGEKVFLECVQDMDHENMFWYRQDPGLGLRLIYFSYDVKMKEKGDIPEGYSVSREKKERFSLILESASTNQTSMYLCASSITPSGANVLTFGAGSRLTVL.

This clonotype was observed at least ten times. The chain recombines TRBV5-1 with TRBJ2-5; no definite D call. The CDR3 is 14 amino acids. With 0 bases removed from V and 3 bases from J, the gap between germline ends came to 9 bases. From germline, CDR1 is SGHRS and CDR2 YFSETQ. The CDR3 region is CASSLVLEEETQYF. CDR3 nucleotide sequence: TGCGCCAGCAGCTTGGTCCTAGAAGAAGAGACCCAGTACTTC.

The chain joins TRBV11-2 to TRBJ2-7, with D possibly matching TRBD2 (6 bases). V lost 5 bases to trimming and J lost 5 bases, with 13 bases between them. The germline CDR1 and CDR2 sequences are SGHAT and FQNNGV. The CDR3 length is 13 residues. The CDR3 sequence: CASSRWTGDEQYF. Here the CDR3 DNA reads TGTGCCAGCAGCCGCTGGACGGGGGACGAGCAGTACTTC.